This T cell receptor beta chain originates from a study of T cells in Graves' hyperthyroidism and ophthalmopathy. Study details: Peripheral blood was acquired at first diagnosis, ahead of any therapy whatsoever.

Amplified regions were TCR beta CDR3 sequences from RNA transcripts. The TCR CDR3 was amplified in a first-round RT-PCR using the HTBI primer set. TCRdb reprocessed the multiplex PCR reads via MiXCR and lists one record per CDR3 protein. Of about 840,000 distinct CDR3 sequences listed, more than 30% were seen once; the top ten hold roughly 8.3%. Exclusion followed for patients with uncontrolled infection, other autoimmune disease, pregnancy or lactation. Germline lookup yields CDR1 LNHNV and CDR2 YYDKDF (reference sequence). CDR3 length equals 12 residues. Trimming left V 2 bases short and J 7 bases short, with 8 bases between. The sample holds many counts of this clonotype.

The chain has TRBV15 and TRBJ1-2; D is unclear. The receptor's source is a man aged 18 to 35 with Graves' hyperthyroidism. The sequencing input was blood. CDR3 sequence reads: CATSRHVSGYTF. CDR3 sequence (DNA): TGTGCCACCAGCAGACACGTCAGTGGCTACACCTTC.